Below are 29 T cell receptor beta chains sequenced from a single sample in a study of blood T cell repertoires in COVID-19. TCRdb keeps only in-frame clones here, not all; method: immunoSEQ multiplex PCR. The sample holds tens of thousands of clones, more than 75% seen once. The sequenced sample was peripheral blood. The receptors shown here come from a man older than 75 with active COVID-19.

CDR3 in DNA: TGTGCCAGCAGTCCCAAGACAGGGGGAGTAATGAACACTGAAGCTTTCTTT. This gives the protein CASSPKTGGVMNTEAFF. The rearrangement links TRBV28 to TRBJ1-1; 9 bases line up with TRBD1. In germline, CDR1 is MDHEN, CDR2 SYDVKM. V shed 5 bases and J 0 bases; nucleotides not matched to a gene: 10. The CDR3 is 17 amino acids.

This chain joins TRBV20-1 and TRBJ2-3; possible D gene TRBD1, 6 bases. Deletions cut 3 bases from V and 5 bases from J, with 6 bases between. From germline, CDR1 is DFQATT and CDR2 SNEGSKA (reference sequence). The CDR3 extends over 11 amino acids. Here the CDR3 reads CSASRGDTQYF. CDR3 nucleotide sequence: TGCAGTGCTAGCAGGGGAGATACGCAGTATTTT.

This rearrangement joins TRBV30 to TRBJ2-3; 12 nucleotides line up with TRBD2. Germline values: CDR1 GTSNPN, CDR2 SVGIG (reference sequence). The V gene end was trimmed by 3 bases and the J gene end by 3 bases; junction bases not matched to a gene: 4. The length of the CDR3 is 15 residues. The CDR3 sequence is CAWSPSGRVTDTQYF. In DNA, the CDR3 is TGTGCCTGGAGCCCTAGCGGGAGGGTTACAGATACGCAGTATTTT.

Here the CDR3 DNA reads TGTGCCAGCTCACCCCAACCGGGGGGGAATCGCTATGGCTACACCTTC. Its translation is CASSPQPGGNRYGYTF. V gene TRBV18 combines with J gene TRBJ1-2, with a possible D match to TRBD1 (5 bases). Germline V gives CDR1 KGHSH, CDR2 LQKENI. With 3 bases removed from V and 4 bases from J, the gap between germline ends came to 18 bases. This CDR3 is built from 16 residues.

The chain couples TRBV30 to TRBJ1-1; D unclear. The CDR3 has 12 residues. V was cut by 2 bases and J by 7 bases, with 11 bases left in between. Germline CDR1 is GTSNPN and CDR2 is SVGIG (reference sequence). CDR3 DNA sequence: TGTGCCTGGAGTCCCGACGGAGGTGAAGCTTTCTTT. It encodes CAWSPDGGEAFF.

The chain recombines TRBV24-1 with TRBJ2-1; possibly TRBD1 for D (6 bases). Deletions cut 5 bases from V and 4 bases from J, with 11 bases between. Germline V gene data show CDR1 as KGHDR and CDR2 as SFDVKD. There are 14 residues in the CDR3. The CDR3 DNA reads TGTGCCACCAGTGGCTTGGGGGCATACAATGAGCAGTTCTTC. As protein: CATSGLGAYNEQFF.

This chain connects TRBV27 to TRBJ2-2, with D possibly being TRBD1 (6 bases). Germline V CDR1 and CDR2: MNHEY, SMNVEV (reference sequence). Trimming took off 10 bases at V and 3 bases at J, with 18 bases between the two ends. This CDR3 has 15 residues. The CDR3 is CATSGTLFHTGELFF. CDR3 nucleotide sequence: TGTGCCACTTCCGGGACACTGTTCCACACCGGGGAGCTGTTTTTT.

The genes are TRBV7-2 and TRBJ1-5, with 7 bases lining up with TRBD1. V was pared by 5 bases and J by 7 bases, with 17 bases of the junction left unmatched. The CDR3 spans 17 residues. Germline V CDR1 and CDR2: SGHTA, FQGNSA. In DNA, the CDR3 is TGTGCCAGCAGCCCTTCCGGGACAGCGACCACGGGGCAGCCCCAGCATTTT. Translation gives CASSPSGTATTGQPQHF.

V is TRBV11-2 and J is TRBJ2-5; 15 bases are a match to TRBD2. V lost 4 bases to trimming and J lost 4 bases; unmatched junction nucleotides: 4. This CDR3 has 16 amino acids. Germline CDR1 and CDR2: SGHAT and FQNNGV. This CDR3 reads CASSSGLAGGGETQYF. CDR3 bases: TGTGCCAGCAGCTCTGGACTAGCGGGAGGGGGAGAGACCCAGTACTTC.

V and J are TRBV19 and TRBJ2-5, with TRBD2 matching over 7 bases. Germline V lookup: CDR1 LNHDA, CDR2 SQIVND (reference sequence). The CDR3 consists of 18 residues. The junction had 17 bases not matched to a gene; V was cut back by 6 bases and J by 1 base. The CDR3 DNA reads TGTGCCAGTAGCCGGGGGAATGGCGGGAGAGATTTCCAAGAGACCCAGTACTTC. This sequence encodes CASSRGNGGRDFQETQYF.

This chain joins TRBV4-1 and TRBJ2-5; TRBD2 matches at 10 bases. V dropped 3 bases and J dropped 5; count of bases not matched to a gene: 12. This CDR3 comprises 17 residues. The germline CDR1 and CDR2 sequences are MGHRA and YSYEKL. DNA of the CDR3: TGCGCCAGCAGCCAGGGTCCACTAGCGGGAAAAGGGGAGACCCAGTACTTC. Amino acids: CASSQGPLAGKGETQYF.

This rearrangement joins TRBV6-4 to TRBJ1-1; 8 positions agree with TRBD1. CDR3 size: 14 residues. CDR1 and CDR2 from the germline V gene are MRHNA and SNTAGT. The junction had 3 bases not matched to a gene; V was cut back by 2 bases and J by 4 bases. CDR3 in DNA: TGTGCCAGCAGTGACACGGACAGGGCCACTGAAGCTTTCTTT. Translation gives CASSDTDRATEAFF.

The chain combines TRBV6-2 or TRBV6-3 with TRBJ1-4; TRBD1 matches 8 bases. The germline V gene encodes CDR1 MNHEY and CDR2 SVGEGT. Trimming took 4 bases from V and 5 from J; bases not matched to a gene: 12. CDR3 length: 17 amino acids. In nucleotides, the CDR3 is TGTGCCAGCAGTTCCGACGACCGACAGGGGTCAAATGAAAAACTGTTTTTT. Amino acid sequence: CASSSDDRQGSNEKLFF.

The chain has TRBV27 and TRBJ2-7, with 8 bases fitting TRBD1. The trim removed 4 bases at V and 13 bases at J, leaving 6 bases unmatched. The germline gives CDR1 MNHEY, CDR2 SMNVEV (reference sequence). The CDR3 is 11 amino acids. CDR3 protein: CASSSRTGTYF. The CDR3 bases are TGTGCCAGCAGTTCCCGGACAGGGACATACTTC.

The chain couples TRBV18 to TRBJ2-3; D unclear. V gave up 2 bases and J gave up 6 bases, with 3 bases separating them. This CDR3 is 11 amino acids long. CDR1 is KGHSH and CDR2 is LQKENI in the germline V gene. As DNA, the CDR3 is TGTGCCAGCTCACCAGCGGATACGCAGTATTTT. Protein sequence: CASSPADTQYF.

The chain joins TRBV14 to TRBJ1-2, with D hard to call. Germline-derived CDR1 and CDR2 are SGHDN and FVKESK. With 1 base removed from V and 8 bases from J, the gap between germline ends came to 11 bases. The CDR3 contains 13 residues. CDR3 region: CASSQVSHRGYTF. The CDR3 DNA reads as TGTGCCAGCAGCCAAGTGTCACACCGAGGCTACACCTTC.

The gene calls are TRBV9 and TRBJ2-1; TRBD2 is a possible D gene (6 bases). Trimming took off 4 bases at V and 4 bases at J, with 15 bases between the two ends. Germline V CDR1 and CDR2: SGDLS, YYNGEE. The CDR3 is 15 amino acids. Here the CDR3 reads CASSPGIGTYNEQFF. For the CDR3, the DNA is TGTGCCAGCAGCCCGGGGATCGGGACTTACAATGAGCAGTTCTTC.

This clone has more than one count but fewer than ten. This sequence joins TRBV24-1 and TRBJ1-2; TRBD1 matches at 7 bases. The CDR3 extends over 16 amino acids. Germline assignment: CDR1 KGHDR and CDR2 SFDVKD. Trimming removed 4 bases from V and 4 bases from J; junction bases left unmatched: 11. The CDR3 coding sequence is TGTGCCACCAGTGAGGCCTCGACAGGGTTCGGCTATGGCTACACCTTC. Amino acid sequence: CATSEASTGFGYGYTF.

This sequence joins TRBV11-2 and TRBJ2-7; the D gene is possibly TRBD1 (6 bases). Germline assignment: CDR1 SGHAT and CDR2 FQNNGV. The CDR3 spans 13 residues. V lost 6 bases, J lost 3 bases, and 12 bases lay in between. CDR3 nucleotide sequence: TGTGCCAGCAGAAGACAGGCTGGCTACGAGCAGTACTTC. Protein product: CASRRQAGYEQYF.

The chain recombines TRBV9 with TRBJ2-2, with D possibly being TRBD2 (9 bases). The CDR3 contains 15 residues. Trimming shortened V by 3 bases and J by 7 bases, and 16 bases separated the two germline ends. Looked up from germline, CDR1 is SGDLS and CDR2 is YYNGEE. The CDR3 spells CASSAASGTGGELFF. CDR3 nucleotides: TGTGCCAGCAGCGCCGCTAGCGGGACAGGCGGGGAGCTGTTTTTT. Combining the CDR3 with reference TRBV9 and TRBJ2-2 gives the whole variable domain DSGVTQTPKHLITATGQRVTLRCSPRSGDLSVYWYQQSLDQGLQFLIQYYNGEERAKGNILERFSAQQFPDLHSELNLSSLELGDSALYFCASSAASGTGGELFFGEGSRLTVL.

This clone has only a few counts. The gene calls are TRBV30 and TRBJ2-2; the D gene is possibly TRBD1 (6 bases). The CDR3 has 15 residues. Trimming removed 3 bases from V and 0 bases from J, with 11 bases in between. The V gene's germline CDR1 is GTSNPN and CDR2 SVGIG (reference sequence). The CDR3 coding sequence is TGTGCCTGGAGAGCAGGGGCTGCGAACACCGGGGAGCTGTTTTTT. It encodes CAWRAGAANTGELFF.

The chain's CDR3 is CASSLAVAGGSYNEQFF. For the CDR3, the DNA is TGTGCCAGCAGCTTAGCCGTAGCGGGGGGCTCCTACAATGAGCAGTTCTTC. V usage is TRBV7-8 and J usage is TRBJ2-1; TRBD2 agrees at 10 bases. Losses at the gene ends were 0 bases for V and 0 bases for J; bases not matched to a gene: 2. The CDR3 has 17 amino acids. Germline values: CDR1 SGHVS, CDR2 FQNEAQ.

The gene calls are TRBV28 and TRBJ2-3; 12 bases match TRBD2. With 4 bases clipped from V and 5 bases from J, the junction kept 10 bases outside the gene matches. Per the germline V gene, CDR1 is MDHEN and CDR2 is SYDVKM. This CDR3 is 17 amino acids long. The DNA of the CDR3 is TGTGCCAGCAGTTCCTCGACTAGCGGGAGAAGGGGAGATACGCAGTATTTT. Translation: CASSSSTSGRRGDTQYF.

The CDR3 protein is CASSLAGDRGRQFF. DNA for the CDR3: TGTGCCAGCAGCTTAGCGGGGGACAGGGGGCGGCAGTTCTTC. This chain connects TRBV7-9 to TRBJ2-1; TRBD1 matches at 12 bases. The germline V gene encodes CDR1 SEHNR and CDR2 FQNEAQ (reference sequence). The CDR3 has 14 amino acids. V lost 0 bases and J lost 12; bases outside the gene matches: 3.

The genes are TRBV6-6 and TRBJ1-6; 7 positions agree with TRBD1. With 3 bases clipped from V and 8 bases from J, the junction kept 4 bases outside the gene matches. The germline V gene has CDR1 MNHNY and CDR2 SVGAGI (reference sequence). The CDR3 length is 14 residues. CDR3 sequence reads: CASSYWQGDSPLHF. The CDR3 bases are TGTGCCAGCAGTTATTGGCAGGGGGATTCACCCCTCCACTTT.

This chain links TRBV28 with TRBJ2-3, with TRBD2 matching over 15 bases. The CDR3 has 19 residues. The V and J ends lost 6 bases and 5 bases, in that order; junction bases with no gene match: 15. Germline V lookup: CDR1 MDHEN, CDR2 SYDVKM. CDR3 DNA: TGTGCCAGCAGACCTTGGACTAGCGGGAGGGCCGGCTTTGAAGATACGCAGTATTTT. This sequence encodes CASRPWTSGRAGFEDTQYF.

The genes are TRBV29-1 and TRBJ1-1; D may be TRBD1 (5 bases). V was pared by 3 bases and J by 5 bases, with 10 bases between. The CDR3 length is 12 residues. The germline V gene has CDR1 SQVTM and CDR2 ANQGSEA. CDR3 sequence: CSVDAGFTEAFF. The CDR3 region has the DNA TGCAGCGTTGACGCAGGGTTTACTGAAGCTTTCTTT.

The chain combines TRBV7-2 with TRBJ2-5, with a tentative D call TRBD2 (7 bases). From germline, CDR1 is SGHTA and CDR2 FQGNSA. Trimming removed 5 bases from V and 4 bases from J, with 23 bases in between. The CDR3 consists of 17 residues. CDR3 nucleotide sequence: TGTGCCAGCAGCCAGCCGATTGGACTAGGGGGGAGAGAGACCCAGTACTTC. This gives the protein CASSQPIGLGGRETQYF.

This clone was observed once. This chain uses TRBV9 with TRBJ2-1, with 10 bases identical to TRBD2. Trimming cost V 2 bases and J 7 bases; bases outside gene matches: 9. CDR1 and CDR2 (germline): SGDLS, YYNGEE. The CDR3 is 16 residues long. The CDR3 bases are TGTGCCAGCAGCGTCGCACCAGCGGGAGGGAGGAATGAGCAGTTCTTC. Translating it yields CASSVAPAGGRNEQFF. Looking up the rest from reference TRBV9 and TRBJ2-1 gives the full variable domain: DSGVTQTPKHLITATGQRVTLRCSPRSGDLSVYWYQQSLDQGLQFLIQYYNGEERAKGNILERFSAQQFPDLHSELNLSSLELGDSALYFCASSVAPAGGRNEQFFGPGTRLTVL.